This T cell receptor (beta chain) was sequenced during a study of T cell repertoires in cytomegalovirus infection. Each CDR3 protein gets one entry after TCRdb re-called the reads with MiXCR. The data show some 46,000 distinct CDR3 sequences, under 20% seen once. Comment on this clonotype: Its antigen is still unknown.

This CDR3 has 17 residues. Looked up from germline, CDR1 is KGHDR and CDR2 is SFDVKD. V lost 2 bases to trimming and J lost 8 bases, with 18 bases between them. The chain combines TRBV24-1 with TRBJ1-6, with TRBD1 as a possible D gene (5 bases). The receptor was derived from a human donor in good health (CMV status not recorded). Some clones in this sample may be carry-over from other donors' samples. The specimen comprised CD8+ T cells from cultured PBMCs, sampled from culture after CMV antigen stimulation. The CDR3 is CATSDSIIWQGYSPLHF. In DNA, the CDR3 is TGTGCCACCAGTGATTCCATAATATGGCAGGGTTATTCACCCCTCCACTTT.